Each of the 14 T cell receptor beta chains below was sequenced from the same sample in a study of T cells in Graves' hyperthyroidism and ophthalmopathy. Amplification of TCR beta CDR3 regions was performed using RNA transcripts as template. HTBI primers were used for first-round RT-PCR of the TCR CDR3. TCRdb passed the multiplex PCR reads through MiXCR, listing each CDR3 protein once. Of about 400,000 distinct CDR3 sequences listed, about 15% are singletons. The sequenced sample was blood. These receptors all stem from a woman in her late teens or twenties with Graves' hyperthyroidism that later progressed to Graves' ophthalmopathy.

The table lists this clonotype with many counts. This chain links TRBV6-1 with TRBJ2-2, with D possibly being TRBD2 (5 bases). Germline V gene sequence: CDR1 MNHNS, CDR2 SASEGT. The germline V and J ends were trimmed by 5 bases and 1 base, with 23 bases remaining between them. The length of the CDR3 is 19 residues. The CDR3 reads CASSYSETSRSGNTGELFF. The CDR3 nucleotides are TGTGCCAGCAGTTATAGCGAGACTTCCCGATCAGGGAACACCGGGGAGCTGTTTTTT.

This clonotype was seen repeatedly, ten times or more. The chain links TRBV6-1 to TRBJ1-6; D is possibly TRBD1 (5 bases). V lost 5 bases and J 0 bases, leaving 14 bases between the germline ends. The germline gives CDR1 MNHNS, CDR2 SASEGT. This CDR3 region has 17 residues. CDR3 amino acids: CASSTGRPSSYNSPLHF. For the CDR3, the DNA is TGTGCCAGCAGTACGGGACGCCCGAGCTCCTATAATTCACCCCTCCACTTT.

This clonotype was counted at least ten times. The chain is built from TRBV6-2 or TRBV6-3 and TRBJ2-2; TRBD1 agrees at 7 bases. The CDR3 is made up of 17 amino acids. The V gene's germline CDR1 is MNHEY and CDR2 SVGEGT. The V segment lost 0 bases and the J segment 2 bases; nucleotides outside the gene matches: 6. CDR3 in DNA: TGTGCCAGCAGTTACTCGGGGACAGAGAGTAACACCGGGGAGCTGTTTTTT. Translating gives CASSYSGTESNTGELFF.

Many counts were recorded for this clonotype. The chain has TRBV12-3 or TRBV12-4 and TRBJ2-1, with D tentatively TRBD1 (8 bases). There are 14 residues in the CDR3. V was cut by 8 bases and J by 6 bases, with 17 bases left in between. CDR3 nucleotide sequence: TGTGCCAGCGCAACAGGGGGGGTCATCAATGAGCAGTTCTTC. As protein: CASATGGVINEQFF.

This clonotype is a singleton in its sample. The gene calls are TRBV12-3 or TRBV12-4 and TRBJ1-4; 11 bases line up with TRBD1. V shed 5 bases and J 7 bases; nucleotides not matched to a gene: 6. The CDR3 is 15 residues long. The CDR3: CASSKGQGAFEKLFF. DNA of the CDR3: TGTGCCAGCAGTAAAGGACAGGGGGCCTTTGAAAAACTGTTTTTT.

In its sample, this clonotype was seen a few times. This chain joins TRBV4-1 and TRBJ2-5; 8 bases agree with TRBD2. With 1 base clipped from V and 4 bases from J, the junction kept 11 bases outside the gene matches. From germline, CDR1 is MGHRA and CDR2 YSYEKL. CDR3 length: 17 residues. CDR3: CASSQGLPNGRGETQYF. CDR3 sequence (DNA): TGCGCCAGCAGCCAAGGCCTTCCTAACGGGAGGGGAGAGACCCAGTACTTC.

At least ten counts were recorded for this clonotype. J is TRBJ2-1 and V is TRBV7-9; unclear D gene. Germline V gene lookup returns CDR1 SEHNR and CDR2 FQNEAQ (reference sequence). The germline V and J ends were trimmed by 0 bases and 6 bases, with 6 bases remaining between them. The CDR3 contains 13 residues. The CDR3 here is CASSLAAVNEQFF. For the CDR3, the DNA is TGTGCCAGCAGCTTAGCAGCAGTCAATGAGCAGTTCTTC.

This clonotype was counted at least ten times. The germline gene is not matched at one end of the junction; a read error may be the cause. The CDR3 here is CASSPGTISNEQYF. In nucleotides, the CDR3 is TGTGCCAGCAGCCCCGGGACAATCTCCAACGAGCAGTACTTC. This chain uses TRBV5-5 with TRBJ2-7; D is perhaps TRBD1 (6 bases). CDR1 SGHKS and CDR2 YYEKEE come from the germline V gene (reference sequence). The CDR3 is 14 amino acids.

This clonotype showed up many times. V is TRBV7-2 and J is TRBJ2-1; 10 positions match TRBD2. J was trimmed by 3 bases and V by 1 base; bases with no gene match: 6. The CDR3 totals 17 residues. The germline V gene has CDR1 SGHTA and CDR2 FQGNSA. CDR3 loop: CASSLGRLAGFYNEQFF. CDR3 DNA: TGTGCCAGCAGCTTAGGCCGACTAGCGGGTTTCTACAATGAGCAGTTCTTC.

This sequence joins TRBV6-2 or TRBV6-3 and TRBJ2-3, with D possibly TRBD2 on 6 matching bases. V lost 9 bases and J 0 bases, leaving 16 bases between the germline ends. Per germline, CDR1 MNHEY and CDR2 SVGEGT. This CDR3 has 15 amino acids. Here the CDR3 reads CASRSSVTSTDTQYF. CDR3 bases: TGTGCCAGTAGATCTAGCGTGACTAGCACAGATACGCAGTATTTT.

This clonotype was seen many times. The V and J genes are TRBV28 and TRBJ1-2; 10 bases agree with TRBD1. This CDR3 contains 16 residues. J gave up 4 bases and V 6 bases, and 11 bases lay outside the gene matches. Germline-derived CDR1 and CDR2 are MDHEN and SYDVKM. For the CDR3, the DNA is TGTGCCAGCAGACTTACCGGGACAGGGGTGCTCTATGGCTACACCTTC. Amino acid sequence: CASRLTGTGVLYGYTF.

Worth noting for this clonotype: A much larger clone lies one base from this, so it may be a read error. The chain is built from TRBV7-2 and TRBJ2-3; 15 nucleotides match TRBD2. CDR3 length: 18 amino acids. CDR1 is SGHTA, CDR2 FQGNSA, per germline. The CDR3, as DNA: TGTGCCAGCAGCCCCTGGACTAGCGGGAGGGCTAGCATAGATACGCAGTATTTT. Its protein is CASSPWTSGRASIDTQYF.

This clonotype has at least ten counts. CDR3 coding DNA: TGTGCCAGCAGCTTAGGTCGGGGCGTCGAGCAGTACTTC. It specifies CASSLGRGVEQYF. The chain has TRBV11-2 and TRBJ2-7; D tentatively fits TRBD1 or TRBD2 (5 bases each). Germline V gene lookup returns CDR1 SGHAT and CDR2 FQNNGV. Trimming stripped 1 base from V and 6 bases from J, with 10 bases between. CDR3 length equals 13 residues.

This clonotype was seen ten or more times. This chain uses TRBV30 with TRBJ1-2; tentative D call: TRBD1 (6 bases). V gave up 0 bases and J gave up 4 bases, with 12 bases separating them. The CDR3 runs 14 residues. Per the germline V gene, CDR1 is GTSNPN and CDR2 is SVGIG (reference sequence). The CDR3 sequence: CAWSVKQGSYGYTF. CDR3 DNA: TGTGCCTGGAGTGTTAAACAGGGAAGCTATGGCTACACCTTC.